The 32 T cell receptor beta chains in this list originate from one sample, sequenced in a study of cytomegalovirus exposure and HLA in healthy donors. In the PCR, 60 Vbeta and 13 Jbeta primers were used. The repertoire was sequenced with immunoSEQ multiplex PCR; TCRdb's copy has only in-frame clones and lacks some. The sample gives about 160,000 clones, around 69% of which show up once; around 2.8% is in the top ten. Sequencing used PBMCs. These TCRs come from a woman in her twenties or thirties in good health and CMV-seronegative.

The genes are TRBV25-1 and TRBJ2-6; D remains unclear. Deletions cut 4 bases from V and 0 bases from J, with 7 bases between. CDR3 length equals 15 residues. Germline V CDR1 and CDR2: MGHDK, SYGVNS. The CDR3 region has the DNA TGTGCCAGCAGTGTCGGTGGCTCTGGGGCCAACGTCCTGACTTTC. It codes for CASSVGGSGANVLTF.

The chain has TRBV4-1 and TRBJ2-4; 9 bases fit TRBD1. CDR3 size: 19 residues. Germline assignment: CDR1 MGHRA and CDR2 YSYEKL. V gave up 2 bases and J gave up 5 bases; unmatched junction bases: 16. CDR3 region: CASSQKPAPGQGSENIQYF. The DNA for the CDR3 is TGCGCCAGCAGCCAAAAGCCTGCACCGGGACAGGGTAGTGAAAACATTCAGTACTTC.

This clone turned up a few times. The gene calls are TRBV27 and TRBJ1-1, with 10 bases fitting TRBD1. With V trimmed by 5 bases and J by 3 bases, 6 bases remained unmatched. The CDR3 consists of 15 residues. Germline V CDR1 and CDR2: MNHEY, SMNVEV (reference sequence). Here the CDR3 reads CASSPTGGRYTEAFF. DNA of the CDR3: TGTGCCAGCAGTCCGACAGGGGGCAGGTACACTGAAGCTTTCTTT.

The J gene is TRBJ1-6, the V gene TRBV2; 7 nucleotides agree with TRBD1. The CDR3 sequence is 13 residues long. Germline CDR1 reads SNHLY; CDR2 reads FYNNEI. V dropped 6 bases and J dropped 7; count of bases not matched to a gene: 3. The CDR3 nucleotides read TGTGCCAGCAGGGGACAGTTGAATTCACCCCTCCACTTT. Translating gives CASRGQLNSPLHF.

This chain links TRBV9 with TRBJ2-5, with 9 bases lining up with TRBD2. Germline V CDR1 and CDR2: SGDLS, YYNGEE. The CDR3 covers 18 residues. V was clipped by 0 bases and J by 1 base; unmatched bases: 10. The chain's CDR3 is CASSVEGGRAGFQETQYF. The CDR3 DNA sequence: TGTGCCAGCAGCGTAGAAGGCGGGAGGGCCGGTTTCCAAGAGACCCAGTACTTC.

The gene calls are TRBV7-6 and TRBJ2-7; D is unclear. The CDR3 length is 13 residues. Germline V gene sequence: CDR1 SGHVS, CDR2 FNYEAQ. Trimming pared 1 base from V and 6 bases from J, leaving 10 bases between. The CDR3 nucleotides are TGTGCCAGCAGCTTAGTATCCGGTCGCGAGCAGTACTTC. Protein sequence: CASSLVSGREQYF.

This sequence joins TRBV4-1 and TRBJ1-2; maybe TRBD1 (6 bases). V lost 2 bases, J lost 4 bases, and 11 bases lay in between. The CDR3 runs 14 residues. Germline lookup yields CDR1 MGHRA and CDR2 YSYEKL. The CDR3 protein is CASSQPQGGYGYTF. DNA for the CDR3: TGCGCCAGCAGCCAACCACAGGGTGGCTATGGCTACACCTTC.

This chain uses TRBV9 with TRBJ1-6; D gene uncertain. With 3 bases removed from V and 6 bases from J, the gap between germline ends came to 13 bases. The CDR3 extends over 15 amino acids. Germline V gives CDR1 SGDLS, CDR2 YYNGEE. The CDR3 is CASSARQESNSPLHF. CDR3 bases: TGTGCCAGCAGCGCCAGACAAGAATCTAATTCACCCCTCCACTTT. Full variable domain (rest looked up from reference TRBV9 and TRBJ1-6): DSGVTQTPKHLITATGQRVTLRCSPRSGDLSVYWYQQSLDQGLQFLIQYYNGEERAKGNILERFSAQQFPDLHSELNLSSLELGDSALYFCASSARQESNSPLHFGNGTRLTVT.

The chain uses TRBV6-1 and TRBJ1-2, with D possibly being TRBD1 (6 bases). The length of the CDR3 is 14 residues. In germline, CDR1 is MNHNS, CDR2 SASEGT. Trimming removed 2 bases at V and 5 bases at J, with 12 bases between. DNA for the CDR3: TGTGCCAGCAGTGAAACTTTGGACAGTTATGGCTACACCTTC. Protein: CASSETLDSYGYTF.

The V call is TRBV10-3, the J call TRBJ1-4; 7 bases fit TRBD1. V gave up 0 bases and J gave up 7 bases; unmatched junction bases: 8. This CDR3 region has 16 residues. Germline CDR1 ENHRY, CDR2 SYGVKD. The CDR3 is CAISESEGPGGEKLFF. The CDR3 bases are TGTGCCATCAGTGAGTCTGAAGGGCCAGGGGGTGAAAAACTGTTTTTT.

V and J are TRBV4-3 and TRBJ1-3, with TRBD1 as a possible D gene (5 bases). The ends were cut back, 0 bases at V and 2 bases at J, with 11 bases in the middle. CDR3 length equals 16 residues. Germline loops: CDR1 LGHNA, CDR2 YSLEER. The CDR3 loop is CASSQDGGFTGNTIYF. The CDR3 nucleotides read TGCGCCAGCAGCCAAGATGGGGGGTTCACTGGAAACACCATATATTTT.

This clone was picked up one time. This rearrangement joins TRBV15 to TRBJ2-3; TRBD2 matches 10 bases. This CDR3 region has 16 residues. The J segment lost 5 bases and the V segment lost 3 bases, leaving 8 bases of the junction unmatched. Germline V gives CDR1 LNHNV, CDR2 YYDKDF (reference sequence). The DNA of the CDR3 is TGTGCCACCAGCAGGACCCTAGCGGGAGAAGTAGATACGCAGTATTTT. It encodes CATSRTLAGEVDTQYF. Together with reference TRBV15 and TRBJ2-3, the CDR3 gives the full variable domain: DAMVIQNPRYQVTQFGKPVTLSCSQTLNHNVMYWYQQKSSQAPKLLFHYYDKDFNNEADTPDNFQSRRPNTSFCFLDIRSPGLGDTAMYLCATSRTLAGEVDTQYFGPGTRLTVL.

The chain has TRBV19 and TRBJ1-5; 8 bases align to TRBD1. The CDR3 has 14 amino acids. Per the germline V gene, CDR1 is LNHDA and CDR2 is SQIVND (reference sequence). The ends lost 5 bases at V and 9 bases at J; junction bases unmatched: 9. The CDR3 DNA is TGTGCCAGTAGTGGACAGGGAGCAATTTCGCCCCAGCATTTT. This sequence encodes CASSGQGAISPQHF.

V gene TRBV5-1 combines with J gene TRBJ2-5, with 8 positions matching TRBD1. The J call may be mistaken, given a closer DNA end match to TRBJ2-7. CDR1 SGHRS and CDR2 YFSETQ come from the germline V gene. The CDR3 consists of 14 residues. The CDR3 region has the DNA TGCGCCAGCAGGGAAGGACAGGGCTCCTACGAGCAGTACTTC. Its translation is CASREGQGSYEQYF.

In this sample, this clone turned up once. V is TRBV28 and J is TRBJ1-5; D gene unclear. There are 16 residues in the CDR3. Trimming removed 3 bases from V and 1 base from J, with 13 bases in between. CDR1 and CDR2 (germline): MDHEN, SYDVKM. The CDR3 nucleotides read TGTGCCAGCAGTTTCTCGTCAAGAGGAAGCAATCAGCCCCAGCATTTT. As protein: CASSFSSRGSNQPQHF.

This chain joins TRBV5-8 and TRBJ2-7, with 7 positions matching TRBD2. Per the germline V gene, CDR1 is SGHTS and CDR2 is YDEGEE. J was trimmed by 0 bases and V by 5 bases; bases with no gene match: 5. The CDR3 spans 14 residues. The DNA of the CDR3 is TGTGCCAGCAGTCCCCGGGACTACTCCTACGAGCAGTACTTC. Encoded protein: CASSPRDYSYEQYF.

This sequence joins TRBV25-1 and TRBJ1-4; no definite D call. Per germline, CDR1 MGHDK and CDR2 SYGVNS. Trimming pared 4 bases from V and 4 bases from J, leaving 13 bases between. This CDR3 region has 15 residues. CDR3 nucleotide sequence: TGTGCCAGCAGTGCTCAGGCGGGTTTTAATGAAAAACTGTTTTTT. Translating it yields CASSAQAGFNEKLFF.

The chain carries TRBV11-3 and TRBJ2-3; D gene ambiguous. Trimming shortened V by 5 bases and J by 5 bases, and 11 bases separated the two germline ends. The CDR3 covers 13 residues. Germline lookup yields CDR1 SGHNT and CDR2 YENEEA. DNA of the CDR3: TGTGCCAGCAGCCCAACGACGGGAGATACGCAGTATTTT. It encodes CASSPTTGDTQYF.

V is TRBV29-1 and J is TRBJ2-7; 7 bases map to TRBD2. Per the germline V gene, CDR1 is SQVTM and CDR2 is ANQGSEA. There are 13 residues in the CDR3. V dropped 0 bases and J dropped 5; count of bases not matched to a gene: 4. The CDR3 here is CSVEDLGGDEQYF. DNA of the CDR3: TGCAGCGTTGAAGATCTGGGGGGGGACGAGCAGTACTTC.

The rearrangement joins TRBV19 to TRBJ2-5, with D unresolved. The DNA end lines up better with TRBJ2-7; the J call may be wrong. CDR1 LNHDA and CDR2 SQIVND come from the germline V gene (reference sequence). The CDR3 runs 11 residues. The CDR3 protein is CASSREYEQYF. CDR3 coding DNA: TGTGCCAGTAGTAGAGAATACGAGCAGTACTTC.

This chain joins TRBV2 and TRBJ1-1, with TRBD1 matching over 7 bases. The CDR3 runs 14 residues. The germline V gene encodes CDR1 SNHLY and CDR2 FYNNEI. The V and J ends lost 6 bases and 5 bases, in that order; junction bases with no gene match: 9. CDR3 sequence (DNA): TGTGCCAGCAGGGCTGGGACAGAAGGGACTGAAGCTTTCTTT. Amino acid sequence: CASRAGTEGTEAFF.

V is TRBV27 and J is TRBJ1-1, with 9 bases identical to TRBD1. CDR3 length: 12 amino acids. After removal of 6 bases from V and 4 bases from J, the junction contained 0 bases not matched to a gene. CDR1 and CDR2 from the germline V gene are MNHEY and SMNVEV (reference sequence). CDR3 coding DNA: TGTGCCAGCAGGGGACAGGGCACTGAAGCTTTCTTT. Translated, it gives CASRGQGTEAFF.

As DNA, the CDR3 is TGTGCCAGCAGCTTAGTAGCCGCAGCATCCTACAATGAGCAGTTCTTC. Translated, it gives CASSLVAAASYNEQFF. The V and J genes are TRBV11-2 and TRBJ2-1; D not resolved. With 1 base removed from V and 1 base from J, the gap between germline ends came to 11 bases. The V gene's germline CDR1 is SGHAT and CDR2 FQNNGV. This CDR3 contains 16 residues.

This clone was counted only a few times. The V call is TRBV5-1, the J call TRBJ2-3, with a tentative D call TRBD1 (6 bases). Germline V gives CDR1 SGHRS, CDR2 YFSETQ. V shed 4 bases and J shed 1 base, with 13 bases lying between them. CDR3 length: 15 residues. CDR3 nucleotide sequence: TGCGCCAGCAGCAGGGGGAGCGGTCGCACAGATACGCAGTATTTT. Residues: CASSRGSGRTDTQYF.

This clone was detected only once. The chain is built from TRBV29-1 and TRBJ2-3; TRBD2 matches at 7 bases. Germline trimming cut 6 bases from V and 5 bases from J; bases unmatched to any gene: 5. CDR1 SQVTM and CDR2 ANQGSEA come from the germline V gene. The CDR3 covers 12 residues. CDR3 residues: CSVERGEDTQYF. The CDR3 nucleotides read TGCAGCGTCGAACGGGGGGAAGATACGCAGTATTTT.

The rearrangement links TRBV4-2 to TRBJ2-7, with 13 bases fitting TRBD2. The length of the CDR3 is 16 residues. Germline values: CDR1 LGHNA, CDR2 YNFKEQ. Trimming removed 4 bases from V and 6 bases from J; junction bases left unmatched: 9. CDR3 residues: CASSRGLAGVFGEQYF. CDR3 DNA sequence: TGTGCCAGCAGCCGCGGACTAGCGGGAGTCTTCGGCGAGCAGTACTTC.

The J gene is TRBJ1-6, the V gene TRBV5-1; possibly TRBD1 for D (6 bases). Trimming took off 5 bases at V and 9 bases at J, with 18 bases between the two ends. The germline V gene encodes CDR1 SGHRS and CDR2 YFSETQ. CDR3 length equals 15 residues. CDR3 loop: CASRPGTPVGSPLHF. The CDR3 DNA reads TGCGCCAGCAGGCCCGGGACACCGGTTGGTTCACCCCTCCACTTT.

The CDR3 sequence: CASSREGVSNSPLHF. As DNA, the CDR3 is TGCGCCAGCAGCCGGGAGGGGGTGAGTAATTCACCCCTCCACTTT. V usage is TRBV5-1 and J usage is TRBJ1-6; D perhaps matches TRBD1 (6 bases). This CDR3 spans 15 amino acids. The germline gives CDR1 SGHRS, CDR2 YFSETQ. V was shortened by 4 bases and J by 6 bases, with 14 bases between the two germline ends.

This CDR3 reads CASSGAIGTDEKLFF. The CDR3 bases are TGTGCCAGCAGCGGTGCAATCGGGACAGATGAAAAACTGTTTTTT. The chain combines TRBV5-5 with TRBJ1-4; the match to TRBD1 covers 7 bases. Germline values: CDR1 SGHKS, CDR2 YYEKEE (reference sequence). The J segment lost 6 bases and the V segment lost 4 bases, leaving 9 bases of the junction unmatched. The CDR3 sequence is 15 residues long.

With regard to this clone: Germline is not matched at one junction end, which may reflect a read error. V usage is TRBV7-7 and J usage is TRBJ2-3, with 12 bases fitting TRBD2. CDR1 SSHAT and CDR2 FNYEAQ come from the germline V gene (reference sequence). This CDR3 is built from 16 residues. The CDR3 DNA is TGTGCTAGCAGCTCCGGACTAGCGGGAAACACAGATACGCAGTATTTT. Protein product: CASSSGLAGNTDTQYF. The full variable domain, with the rest looked up from reference TRBV7-7 and TRBJ2-3, is GAGVSQSPRYKVTKRGQDVTLRCDPISSHATLYWYQQALGQGPEFLTYFNYEAQPDKSGLPSDRFSAERPEGSISTLTIQRTEQRDSAMYRCASSSGLAGNTDTQYFGPGTRLTVL.

This clone was counted between two and nine times. The chain joins TRBV19 to TRBJ2-2, with 15 nucleotides matching TRBD2. Germline V gives CDR1 LNHDA, CDR2 SQIVND (reference sequence). Trimming at V came to 3 bases and at J to 4 bases, leaving 18 bases not matched to a gene. The CDR3 extends over 22 amino acids. DNA for the CDR3: TGTGCCAGTAGTATCCGGCAGGGAGGACTAGCGGGAGGGCCACGTGGCACCGGGGAGCTGTTTTTT. Its protein is CASSIRQGGLAGGPRGTGELFF.

The rearrangement joins TRBV18 to TRBJ1-1; tentative D call: TRBD1 (6 bases). The CDR3 sequence is 16 residues long. V shed 2 bases and J shed 1 base, with 14 bases lying between them. Germline assignment: CDR1 KGHSH and CDR2 LQKENI. The chain's CDR3 is CASSPGSGTQNTEAFF. As DNA, the CDR3 is TGTGCCAGCTCACCAGGGTCCGGGACACAGAACACTGAAGCTTTCTTT.